This TCR beta chain was captured by sequencing in a study of blood T cell repertoires in COVID-19. Data came from immunoSEQ multiplex PCR; TCRdb stores just in-frame clones and leaves some out. The sample lists 450,000 to 500,000 clones, around 90% occurring once. The CDR3 sequence is 16 residues long. The ends were cut back, 3 bases at V and 0 bases at J, with 12 bases in the middle. CDR1 LGHDT and CDR2 YNNKEL come from the germline V gene (reference sequence). Assignments of participants to cohorts depended upon their own reported clinical history. The chain combines TRBV3-1 (or the pseudogene TRBV3-2) with TRBJ1-3, with D tentatively TRBD1 (5 bases). Specimen: PBMCs or T cells enriched from blood (not recorded which). The receptor's source is a woman aged 18-29 years who had recovered from COVID-19. The CDR3 bases are TGTGCCAGCAGCCAGGGGCCCTCCGGCTCTGGAAACACCATATATTTT. It translates to CASSQGPSGSGNTIYF.